This T cell receptor beta chain was sequenced in a study of T cells in localized non-small cell lung cancer. About this clone itself: Its antigen is currently unknown.

Some clones are missing from TCRdb's copy, which holds only in-frame ones; the method was immunoSEQ multiplex PCR. There are tens of thousands of clones in the sample; around 90% occur only once, and roughly a fifth lies in the top ten. Study results and caveats: Among the top 100 tumor clones, a median around 50 appeared in adjacent lung.

This CDR3 has 16 amino acids. Germline CDR1 reads LGHNA; CDR2 reads YNFKEQ. V gave up 4 bases and J gave up 4 bases; unmatched junction bases: 8. The TCR originated in a man aged 35 to 69 with stage I squamous cell lung carcinoma. V is TRBV4-2 and J is TRBJ1-1, with 11 bases lining up with TRBD1. The material was peripheral blood, obtained before any cancer treatment. The CDR3 is CASSLEGTGGTTEAFF. CDR3 in DNA: TGTGCCAGCAGCCTTGAAGGGACAGGGGGAACCACTGAAGCTTTCTTT.